This TCR beta chain is from a study of CD8+ T cells in alopecia areata. Study as a whole: The graft donors were approximately 6-13-month-old C3H/HeJ mice with spontaneous alopecia, and their skin went to 7-10-week-old female C3H/HeJ mice.

Sequencing used cDNA as its template, made by extracting RNA and reverse transcribing it. The data were produced by immunoSEQ multiplex PCR, yet TCRdb's version contains in-frame clones alone and is incomplete. The table lists more than 90,000 clones, with no singletons. Study results and caveats: Elevated clonality characterized lesional scalp relative to normal scalp, particularly in alopecia totalis/universalis. Patients shared TCRs less clearly than mice did, possibly for HLA-related reasons.

In regard to this clone: Its antigen is currently unknown. Gene names are mouse gene names. The CDR3 end lies 4 residues beyond the end of the read and is filled in from the germline J gene.

Germline V lookup: CDR1 NSHNY, CDR2 SYGAGN. Trimming at V came to 1 base and at J to 3 bases, leaving 5 bases not matched to a gene. This CDR3 has 16 residues. This sequence originates from a C3H/HeJ mouse with alopecia areata. The mouse line has the MHC haplotype H2-k. The V and J genes are TRBV13-1 and TRBJ1-2; TRBD1 aligns across 11 bases. The material sequenced was lesional skin. CDR3 loop: CASSDPGTGGDSDYTF. Partial CDR3 DNA: TGTGCCAGCAGTGATCCCGGGACAGGGGGAGACTCC.